This T cell receptor beta chain was recorded in a study of shared clonotypes between healthy human individuals. Overall study findings and caveats: Non-shared clonotypes had lower generation probabilities than those shared by all four donors. Depth was large, yet rarefaction showed that sorted-subset sequencing was incomplete. Shared across several donors were 5% to 6% of the naive CD4 clonotypes.

Note on this clone: The antigen remains unidentified.

Method: immunoSEQ multiplex PCR; TCRdb's copy keeps in-frame clones and lacks some. In the table there are about 2.4 million clones, more than 85% of which are singletons. The ends were cut back, 3 bases at V and 2 bases at J, with 13 bases in the middle. This CDR3 contains 14 residues. The germline gives CDR1 GTSNPN, CDR2 SVGIG (reference sequence). The study separated CD4+ cells into CD45RA+ naive and CD45RA-negative memory subsets. The receptor was derived from a man between 18 and 29 years old in good health. Some clones in this sample may be carry-over from other donors' samples. The V call is TRBV30, the J call TRBJ1-2; possibly TRBD1 for D (5 bases). Sequencing input: naive CD4+ T cells from PBMCs. The subset: CD45RA+ positively selected. DNA of the CDR3: TGTGCCTGGAGACCCGGGACGGTAAACTATGGCTACACCTTC. Protein product: CAWRPGTVNYGYTF.